This TCR beta chain was recorded in a study of T-cell memory formation after mild COVID-19. Study-level background: TCR clusters were largely donor specific. The study's findings and limits: CD4/CD8 balance held among clones contracting day 15 to 85, and later expanders leaned CD4+. Contracting CD4+ clones sat mainly in CM and EM; CD8+ in EMRA.

Trimming took off 3 bases at V and 1 base at J, with 16 bases between the two ends. This CDR3 comprises 16 residues. CDR1 is SEHNR and CDR2 is FQNEAQ in the germline V gene (reference sequence). To note about this clonotype: Its specificity is unknown.

5'RACE with constant-segment primers yielded barcoded, UMI-tagged TCR alpha and TCR beta cDNA libraries. TCRdb itself ran the 5' RACE reads through MiXCR, one entry per CDR3 protein. The data show around 400,000 distinct CDR3 sequences, roughly 24% seen once. Sequencing was performed on PBMCs or a T cell subset sorted from them (not recorded which). This rearrangement joins TRBV7-9 to TRBJ2-7, with D possibly TRBD1 on 7 matching bases. This clonotype was sampled from an adult woman who had mild COVID-19 (a few samples of this study predate the infection). Cell type and time point are not known. The DNA for the CDR3 is TGTGCCAGCAGCTTCGTAGGGGGGACAGATTCCTACGAGCAGTACTTC. Translating gives CASSFVGGTDSYEQYF. The whole variable domain, remainder taken from reference TRBV7-9 and TRBJ2-7, is DTGVSQNPRHKITKRGQNVTFRCDPISEHNRLYWYRQTLGQGPEFLTYFQNEAQLEKSRLLSDRFSAERPKGSFSTLEIQRTEQGDSAMYLCASSFVGGTDSYEQYFGPGTRLTVT.